This TCR beta chain emerged from a study of early T cells in non-severe SARS-CoV-2 infection. A single record per CDR3 protein comes from TCRdb applying MiXCR to the 5' RACE reads. The profile covers more than 75,000 distinct CDR3 sequences, with 12% to 15% appearing a single time and about 6.1% taken by the ten largest. This clonotype was detected ten times or more. The sequenced sample was whole blood. This receptor was taken from an adult who was a healthcare worker with PCR-confirmed SARS-CoV-2 infection or an uninfected control (not recorded which).

The CDR3 DNA reads TGCAGTGCAGGACAGTCGGTTGCCCTCCACTTT. Its protein product is CSAGQSVALHF. The chain is built from TRBV20-1 and TRBJ1-6, with a weak D call TRBD1 (6 bases). Germline lookup yields CDR1 DFQATT and CDR2 SNEGSKA (reference sequence). V lost 6 bases and J 14 bases, leaving 14 bases between the germline ends. This CDR3 region has 11 residues.